These 27 T cell receptor beta chains came from one sample sequenced in a study of response to subunit inactivated influenza vaccine. TCRdb passed the RT-PCR reads through MiXCR, listing each CDR3 protein once. The sample gives a few hundred thousand distinct CDR3 sequences, 6% to 9% of which show up once; about 12% is in the top ten. Sequencing used PBMCs from blood, obtained less than 30 months after vaccination. The origin of the receptors is a man in his fifties or sixties who received an inactivated influenza vaccine.

This chain connects TRBV28 to TRBJ1-5; possible D gene TRBD1, 5 bases. In germline, CDR1 is MDHEN, CDR2 SYDVKM. The CDR3 loop spans 15 amino acids. Trimming removed 9 bases from V and 0 bases from J, with 15 bases in between. The CDR3 loop is CASKTDLYSNQPQHF. The CDR3 DNA is TGTGCCAGTAAGACAGATCTCTATAGCAATCAGCCCCAGCATTTT.

This clonotype has ten or more counts. The chain combines TRBV4-3 with TRBJ1-4; the match to TRBD1 covers 7 bases. Germline CDR1 reads LGHNA; CDR2 reads YSLEER. The CDR3 totals 14 residues. J lost 3 bases, V lost 4 bases, and 2 bases had no gene match. The CDR3 here is CASSRGTANEKLFF. Here the CDR3 DNA reads TGCGCCAGCAGCCGGGGGACAGCTAATGAAAAACTGTTTTTT.

This clonotype appeared many times. The chain employs TRBV4-3 and TRBJ2-4; TRBD1 matches 7 bases. The CDR3 consists of 15 residues. V shed 2 bases and J 1 base; nucleotides not matched to a gene: 2. CDR1 is LGHNA and CDR2 is YSLEER in the germline V gene. CDR3 nucleotides: TGCGCCAGCAGCCAATTGACAGGGGCCAAAAACATTCAGTACTTC. It translates to CASSQLTGAKNIQYF.

A remark on this clonotype: One end of the junction fails to match germline, which may point to a read error. The chain links TRBV7-8 to TRBJ2-3; 7 nucleotides match TRBD2. From germline, CDR1 is SGHVS and CDR2 FQNEAQ. The CDR3 sequence is 15 residues long. The CDR3 DNA is TGTGCCAGCCGCTTACGGGGGGATGGCACAGATACGCAGTATTTT. Translation: CASRLRGDGTDTQYF.

This clonotype was seen repeatedly, ten times or more. This rearrangement joins TRBV20-1 to TRBJ2-3, with 8 nucleotides matching TRBD1. The CDR3 is 14 amino acids. Unmatched junction bases numbered 10, after V lost 8 bases and J lost 3 bases. The germline V gene has CDR1 DFQATT and CDR2 SNEGSKA (reference sequence). The CDR3 reads CSSPGTGGTDTQYF. In nucleotides, the CDR3 is TGCAGTTCTCCGGGTACAGGGGGAACAGATACGCAGTATTTT.

As regards this clonotype: Relative to the germline gene, one junction end is altered; a read error may explain this. The chain uses TRBV4-1 and TRBJ2-7; 9 positions agree with TRBD2. This CDR3 spans 15 amino acids. The germline gives CDR1 MGHRA, CDR2 YSYEKL. The CDR3 coding sequence is TGCGCCGGCAGCCAAGACATGCGGGGGGGCTACGAGCAGTACTTC. It yields the protein CAGSQDMRGGYEQYF.

This clonotype turned up a few times. The J gene is TRBJ2-1, the V gene TRBV11-2; no clear D. The CDR3 consists of 14 residues. With 11 bases removed from V and 2 bases from J, the gap between germline ends came to 16 bases. Germline V lookup: CDR1 SGHAT, CDR2 FQNNGV. In DNA form, the CDR3 reads TGTGCCGTAAGCTGGCGGCAGACCTACAATGAGCAGTTCTTC. This gives the protein CAVSWRQTYNEQFF.

This clonotype was counted many times. The chain links TRBV28 to TRBJ2-5; 10 nucleotides align to TRBD1. Germline CDR1 is MDHEN and CDR2 is SYDVKM. V lost 5 bases and J lost 6; bases outside the gene matches: 15. The CDR3 is 17 residues long. The CDR3 protein is CASSLELWDRGDKTQYF. In DNA, the CDR3 is TGTGCCAGCAGTCTCGAATTATGGGACAGGGGCGACAAGACCCAGTACTTC.

This clonotype was seen many times. This chain links TRBV10-3 with TRBJ2-5; D call uncertain. The V end was cut by 6 bases, the J end by 0 bases, with 5 bases between. CDR3 length equals 12 residues. Germline CDR1 is ENHRY and CDR2 is SYGVKD. The CDR3 DNA reads TGTGCCATCAGCAACAACCAAGAGACCCAGTACTTC. Protein sequence: CAISNNQETQYF.

V is TRBV20-1 and J is TRBJ1-1; 7 bases line up with TRBD1. This CDR3 is built from 17 residues. The germline CDR1 and CDR2 sequences are DFQATT and SNEGSKA (reference sequence). V was clipped by 1 base and J by 4 bases; unmatched bases: 15. CDR3 sequence reads: CSARGRFGQVMFTEAFF. The CDR3 DNA is TGCAGTGCTAGAGGGAGGTTCGGACAGGTGATGTTCACTGAAGCTTTCTTT.

This clonotype was picked up a small number of times. The chain is built from TRBV6-1 and TRBJ2-7; D tentatively fits TRBD1 or TRBD2 (5 bases each). CDR1 and CDR2 from the germline V gene are MNHNS and SASEGT. V was cut by 8 bases and J by 3 bases, with 14 bases left in between. This CDR3 is 13 amino acids long. The CDR3 DNA is TGTGCCAGCGGAATCCGGGACGGCTACGAGCAGTACTTC. This gives the protein CASGIRDGYEQYF.

The count of this clonotype is one. This may come from a read error, since a much larger clone is one base off. The gene calls are TRBV24-1 and TRBJ2-7; D may be TRBD1 or TRBD2 (5 bases each). Germline V gene lookup returns CDR1 KGHDR and CDR2 SFDVKD. V gave up 7 bases and J gave up 0 bases, with 15 bases separating them. The length of the CDR3 is 15 residues. CDR3 bases: TGTGCCACCAGCAAGGGACCGCAGAGCTCCTACGAGCAGTACTTC. Protein product: CATSKGPQSSYEQYF.

This clonotype was counted only a few times. The V call is TRBV2, the J call TRBJ2-1; a weak D match, TRBD2 (7 bases). Looked up from germline, CDR1 is SNHLY and CDR2 is FYNNEI. The CDR3 extends over 13 amino acids. V gave up 1 base and J gave up 8 bases, with 9 bases separating them. Written as DNA, the CDR3 is TGTGCCAGCAGTGAAGGGCGGGGGCATGAGCAGTTCTTC. Protein: CASSEGRGHEQFF. The full variable domain, rest sourced from reference TRBV2 and TRBJ2-1, is EPEVTQTPSHQVTQMGQEVILRCVPISNHLYFYWYRQILGQKVEFLVSFYNNEISEKSEIFDDQFSVERPDGSNFTLKIRSTKLEDSAMYFCASSEGRGHEQFFGPGTRLTVL.

This clonotype has only a few counts. The chain uses TRBV20-1 and TRBJ2-4, with TRBD2 matching over 7 bases. The CDR3 length is 15 residues. The J segment lost 0 bases and the V segment lost 5 bases, leaving 7 bases of the junction unmatched. From germline, CDR1 is DFQATT and CDR2 SNEGSKA (reference sequence). CDR3 DNA sequence: TGCAGTGCTCGACGACTAGCAGAAGCCAAAAACATTCAGTACTTC. Translated, it gives CSARRLAEAKNIQYF.

In this sample, this clonotype turned up a few times. J is TRBJ2-3 and V is TRBV15; D not certain. V was cut by 0 bases and J by 6 bases, with 7 bases left in between. Germline V gene lookup returns CDR1 LNHNV and CDR2 YYDKDF (reference sequence). The CDR3 spans 13 residues. This chain's CDR3 is CATSRDKIDTQYF. CDR3 nucleotide sequence: TGTGCCACCAGCAGAGATAAGATCGATACGCAGTATTTT.

The chain links TRBV5-1 to TRBJ2-7; 8 bases are a match to TRBD2. J lost 2 bases, V lost 0 bases, and 7 bases had no gene match. This CDR3 is built from 16 residues. The germline V gene encodes CDR1 SGHRS and CDR2 YFSETQ. DNA of the CDR3: TGCGCCAGCAGCTTGGCTCTCGGGAGGGCCGCCTACGAGCAGTACTTC. Residues: CASSLALGRAAYEQYF.

The rearrangement joins TRBV18 to TRBJ2-5; 9 bases map to TRBD1. This CDR3 is 16 amino acids long. Germline V lookup: CDR1 KGHSH, CDR2 LQKENI. V shed 3 bases, J shed 5 bases, and the junction held 10 bases outside the gene matches. The CDR3 DNA reads as TGTGCCAGCTCACCGCGAGGACAGGGGAGAGGCGAGACCCAGTACTTC. Protein product: CASSPRGQGRGETQYF.

The chain couples TRBV7-9 to TRBJ2-1; 15 bases agree with TRBD2. Germline CDR1 and CDR2: SEHNR and FQNEAQ (reference sequence). Trimming removed 6 bases from V and 8 bases from J; junction bases left unmatched: 11. This CDR3 is built from 17 residues. CDR3 DNA sequence: TGTGCCAGCAGGCCTGCCGGGACTAGCGGGAGGCACGATGAGCAGTTCTTC. Amino acids: CASRPAGTSGRHDEQFF.

This clonotype appeared once. The chain employs TRBV28 and TRBJ2-1; 9 bases match TRBD2. Trimming took 3 bases from V and 8 from J; bases not matched to a gene: 14. Germline-derived CDR1 and CDR2 are MDHEN and SYDVKM. This CDR3 spans 17 amino acids. The CDR3 is CASSFMAGGPIGYEQFF. The DNA of the CDR3 is TGTGCCAGCAGTTTTATGGCGGGAGGGCCGATTGGGTATGAGCAGTTCTTC.

This clonotype was seen only a few times. The rearrangement uses TRBV29-1 and TRBJ2-1, with a tentative D call TRBD1 (6 bases). CDR1 and CDR2 (germline): SQVTM, ANQGSEA. The CDR3 extends over 12 amino acids. Trimming shortened V by 6 bases and J by 9 bases, and 15 bases separated the two germline ends. As DNA, the CDR3 is TGCAGCGTGAGCTCAGGGGCGGCTGAGCAGTTCTTC. This translates into CSVSSGAAEQFF.

This clonotype was observed a handful of times. DNA of the CDR3: TGCAGTGCGCCGACAGGGGGTAGCAATCAGCCCCAGCATTTT. Protein sequence: CSAPTGGSNQPQHF. The J gene is TRBJ1-5, the V gene TRBV20-1; the match to TRBD1 covers 9 bases. V shed 6 bases and J 0 bases; nucleotides not matched to a gene: 3. The CDR3 consists of 14 residues. Germline V CDR1 and CDR2: DFQATT, SNEGSKA (reference sequence).

This chain connects TRBV6-2 or TRBV6-3 to TRBJ2-6; tentatively, D is TRBD1 (6 bases). Germline CDR1 is MNHEY and CDR2 is SVGEGT. The V and J ends lost 6 bases and 4 bases respectively, with 16 bases between them. This CDR3 contains 16 residues. CDR3 amino acids: CASSPDRLLGANVLTF. CDR3 in DNA: TGTGCCAGCAGCCCCGACAGGCTGTTGGGGGCCAACGTCCTGACTTTC.

The CDR3 loop is CASSEERISGANVLTF. As DNA, the CDR3 is TGTGCCAGCAGTGAAGAAAGGATCTCTGGGGCCAACGTCCTGACTTTC. V gene TRBV25-1 combines with J gene TRBJ2-6; D remains ambiguous. The CDR3 has 16 amino acids. Trimming removed 2 bases from V and 0 bases from J, with 8 bases in between. In germline, CDR1 is MGHDK, CDR2 SYGVNS.

In this sample, this clonotype turned up a few times. This chain links TRBV11-2 with TRBJ2-3; 11 bases line up with TRBD2. With V trimmed by 3 bases and J by 0 bases, 5 bases remained unmatched. Germline V gene sequence: CDR1 SGHAT, CDR2 FQNNGV. The CDR3 extends over 17 amino acids. The CDR3 region has the DNA TGTGCCAGCAGCTTTCGACGACTAGCGGGGAGCACAGATACGCAGTATTTT. Amino acids: CASSFRRLAGSTDTQYF.

This clonotype was seen only a few times. The rearrangement uses TRBV25-1 and TRBJ1-2; D unclear. Germline CDR1 reads MGHDK; CDR2 reads SYGVNS. This CDR3 has 14 residues. With 3 bases removed from V and 10 bases from J, the gap between germline ends came to 18 bases. CDR3 in amino acids: CASSDRSGPYPYTF. The CDR3 DNA reads TGTGCCAGCAGTGACAGATCCGGGCCTTACCCCTACACCTTC.

This clonotype was seen only a few times. The chain carries TRBV27 and TRBJ2-7; no definite D call. The ends were cut back, 5 bases at V and 2 bases at J, with 13 bases in the middle. The CDR3 has 14 residues. Germline values: CDR1 MNHEY, CDR2 SMNVEV (reference sequence). The CDR3 DNA is TGTGCCAGCAGTCCCACTAAGGTGCCCTACGAGCAGTACTTC. Its protein is CASSPTKVPYEQYF.

This clonotype has a handful of counts. V gene TRBV9 combines with J gene TRBJ2-2, with D uncertain. Trimming cost V 3 bases and J 5 bases, with 11 bases left between them. The CDR3 is 14 amino acids. Per germline, CDR1 SGDLS and CDR2 YYNGEE. In nucleotides, the CDR3 is TGTGCCAGCAGCGGTCCGGGCCGAACCGGGGAGCTGTTTTTT. Translated, it gives CASSGPGRTGELFF.